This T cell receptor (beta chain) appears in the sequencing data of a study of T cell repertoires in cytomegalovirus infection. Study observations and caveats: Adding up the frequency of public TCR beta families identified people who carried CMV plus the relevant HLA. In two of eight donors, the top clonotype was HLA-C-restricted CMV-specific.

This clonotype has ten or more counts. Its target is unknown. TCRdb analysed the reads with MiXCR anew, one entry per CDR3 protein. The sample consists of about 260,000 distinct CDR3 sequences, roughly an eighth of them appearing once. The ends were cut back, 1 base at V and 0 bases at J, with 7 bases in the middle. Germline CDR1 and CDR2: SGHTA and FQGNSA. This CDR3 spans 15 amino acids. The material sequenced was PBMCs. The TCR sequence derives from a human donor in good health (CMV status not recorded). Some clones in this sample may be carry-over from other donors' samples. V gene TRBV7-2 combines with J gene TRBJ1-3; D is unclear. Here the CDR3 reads CASSLVGDSGNTIYF. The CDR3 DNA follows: TGTGCCAGCAGCTTAGTAGGCGACTCTGGAAACACCATATATTTT.